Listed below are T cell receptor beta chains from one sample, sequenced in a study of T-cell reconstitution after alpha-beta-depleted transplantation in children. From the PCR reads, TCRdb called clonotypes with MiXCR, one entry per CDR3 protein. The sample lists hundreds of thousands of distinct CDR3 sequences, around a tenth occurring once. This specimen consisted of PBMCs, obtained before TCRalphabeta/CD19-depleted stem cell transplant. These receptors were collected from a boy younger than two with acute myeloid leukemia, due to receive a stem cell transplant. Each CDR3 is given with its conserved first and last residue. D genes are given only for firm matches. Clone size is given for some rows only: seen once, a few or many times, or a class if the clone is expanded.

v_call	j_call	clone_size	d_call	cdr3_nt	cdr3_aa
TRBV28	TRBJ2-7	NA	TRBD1	TGTGACAGCAGTATAACCGGGACAGCCTACGAGCAGTACTTC	CDSSITGTAYEQYF
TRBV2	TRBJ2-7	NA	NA	TGTGCCAGCTGTGAACCCCTTTACGAGCAGTACTTC	CASCEPLYEQYF
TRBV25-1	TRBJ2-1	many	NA	TGTGCCAGCAGTGAATACGCGTCCAACAATGAGCAGTTCTTC	CASSEYASNNEQFF
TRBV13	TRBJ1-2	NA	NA	TGTGCCAGCAGCTTAGGGGACAGCGTAGTCTACACCTTC	CASSLGDSVVYTF
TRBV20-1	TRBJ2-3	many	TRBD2	TGCAGTGTCTTAATTAGAGGGACTAGCGGTGGCACAGATACGCAGTATTTT	CSVLIRGTSGGTDTQYF
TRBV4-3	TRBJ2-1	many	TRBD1	TGCGCCAGCAGCCAAGCCTGGGACAGGTACAATGAGCAGTTCTTC	CASSQAWDRYNEQFF
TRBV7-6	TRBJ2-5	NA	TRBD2	TGTGCCAGCAGCTTACTCAGCGCGGGAGAGTATGAGACCCAGTACTTC	CASSLLSAGEYETQYF
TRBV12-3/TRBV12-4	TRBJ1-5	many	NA	TGTGCCAGCAGTTCACCCTATAGCAATCAGCCCCAGCATTTT	CASSSPYSNQPQHF
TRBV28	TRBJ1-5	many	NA	TGTGCCAGCAGTTTGATTTACAGGGAGAGCAATCAGCCCCAGCATTTT	CASSLIYRESNQPQHF
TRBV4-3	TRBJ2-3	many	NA	TGCGCCAGCAGCCAAGATCTCGTAGGGGGGAGAACCACAGATACGCAGTATTTT	CASSQDLVGGRTTDTQYF
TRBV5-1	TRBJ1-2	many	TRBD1	TGCGCCAGCAGCATCCCAGGGGGGGCTGGCTACACCTTC	CASSIPGGAGYTF
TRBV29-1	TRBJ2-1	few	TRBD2	TGCAGCGTTGTCGGGACTAGAGCCTACAATGAGCAGTTCTTC	CSVVGTRAYNEQFF
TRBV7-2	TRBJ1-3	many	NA	TGTGCCAGCAGCCATGACAGTTCTGGAAACACCATATATTTT	CASSHDSSGNTIYF
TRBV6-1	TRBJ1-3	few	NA	TGTGCCAGCAGTGCTTTCCAAGGATCTGGAAACACCATATATTTT	CASSAFQGSGNTIYF
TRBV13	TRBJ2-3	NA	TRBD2	TGTGCCAGCAGCTTAGTAGTGCGAGGGAGGGCCTACGATACGCAGTATTTT	CASSLVVRGRAYDTQYF
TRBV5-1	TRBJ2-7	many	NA	TGCGCCAGCAGTAGGGACGGCAACTACGAGCAGTACTTC	CASSRDGNYEQYF
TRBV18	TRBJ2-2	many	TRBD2	TGTGCCAGCTCACCAAACGGACTAGCGGAAACCGGGGAGCTGTTTTTT	CASSPNGLAETGELFF
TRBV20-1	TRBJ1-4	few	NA	TGCAGTGCTAGAGATCCGGGGCCCCGGGATGAAAAACTGTTTTTT	CSARDPGPRDEKLFF
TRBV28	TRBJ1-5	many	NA	TGTGCCAGCAGTTTAAGGGGCGGTCAGCCCCAGCATTTT	CASSLRGGQPQHF
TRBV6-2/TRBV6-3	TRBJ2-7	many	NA	TGTGCCAGCAGTTGGGGGCTAGGGAGAGCACCCTACGAGCAGTACTTC	CASSWGLGRAPYEQYF
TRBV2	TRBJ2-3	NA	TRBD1	TGTGCCAGCAGACCGGACAGGGCGTCTACAGATACGCAGTATTTT	CASRPDRASTDTQYF
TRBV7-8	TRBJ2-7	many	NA	TGTGCCAGCAGCCCACCCGCTCGTGAGCAGTACTTC	CASSPPAREQYF
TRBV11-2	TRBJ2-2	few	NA	TGTGCCACCGGGGGACCGGAGGGCACCGGGGAGCTGTTTTTT	CATGGPEGTGELFF
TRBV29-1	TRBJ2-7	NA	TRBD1	TGCAGCGTGGGGACAGTGGGGCCCTACGAGCAGTACTTC	CSVGTVGPYEQYF
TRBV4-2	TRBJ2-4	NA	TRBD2	TGTGCCAGCAGCCAAGTTACCGGGGGGTGGAACATTCAGTACTTC	CASSQVTGGWNIQYF
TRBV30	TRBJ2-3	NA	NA	TGTGCCTGGAGTGCTGGGATCCGGCGGCAGTATTTT	CAWSAGIRRQYF
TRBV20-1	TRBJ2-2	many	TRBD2	TGCAGTGCTAGAGGCACTAGCGGCCAATTAGGGACCGGGGAGCTGTTTTTT	CSARGTSGQLGTGELFF
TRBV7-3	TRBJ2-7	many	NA	TGTGCCAGCAGCCCAGGGGACCTCTACGAGCAGTACTTC	CASSPGDLYEQYF
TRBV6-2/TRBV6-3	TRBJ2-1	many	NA	TGTGCCAGCAGTTACGGGTGGTACAATGAGCAGTTCTTC	CASSYGWYNEQFF
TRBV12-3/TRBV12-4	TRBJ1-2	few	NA	TGTGCCAGCAGCCGGAATCAGGGGTTCTTTGGCTACACCTTC	CASSRNQGFFGYTF
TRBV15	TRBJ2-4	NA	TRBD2	TGTGCCACCAGCAGAGAAAGTCGGCTAGCGGGGACCAAAAACATTCAGTACTTC	CATSRESRLAGTKNIQYF
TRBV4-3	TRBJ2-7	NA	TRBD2	TGCGCCAGCAGCCAAGCTTTACTAGCGCGCAGCGAGCAGTACTTC	CASSQALLARSEQYF
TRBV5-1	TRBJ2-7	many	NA	TGCGCCAGCAGCTTGACAGTTGGCTACGAGCAGTACTTC	CASSLTVGYEQYF
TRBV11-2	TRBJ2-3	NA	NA	TGTGCCAGCAGCTTAGCTGGGCCCCCTAGCACAGATACGCAGTATTTT	CASSLAGPPSTDTQYF
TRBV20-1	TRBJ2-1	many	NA	TGCAGTGCTAGATCCCCGCCCGGGGACTACAATGAGCAGTTCTTC	CSARSPPGDYNEQFF
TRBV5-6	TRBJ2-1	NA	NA	TGTGCCAGCAGCTTGGATCGGGGGAGAACCTACAATGAGCAGTTCTTC	CASSLDRGRTYNEQFF
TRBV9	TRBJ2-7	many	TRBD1	TGTGCCAGCAGCGCCGCTTCCGGGACAGGGTCCAACGAGCAGTACTTC	CASSAASGTGSNEQYF
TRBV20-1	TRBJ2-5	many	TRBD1	TGCAGTGCCCTGGACAGGGAAGTGTCAGAGACCCAGTACTTC	CSALDREVSETQYF
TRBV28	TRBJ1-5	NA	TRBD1	TGTGCCAGCAGTTTATTTACAGGGGGCAGGAATCAGCCCCAGCATTTT	CASSLFTGGRNQPQHF
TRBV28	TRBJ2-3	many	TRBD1	TGTGCCAGCAGTCCCGACAGGGGGCGCGAGGATACGCAGTATTTT	CASSPDRGREDTQYF
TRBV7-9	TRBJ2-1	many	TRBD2	TGTGCCAGCAGCTTAGCTCCGACTAGCGGGAGAGTCAATGAGCAGTTCTTC	CASSLAPTSGRVNEQFF
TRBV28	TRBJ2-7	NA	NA	TGTGCCGGTTGGGACCGAACCCTTTCCTCCTACGAGCAGTACTTC	CAGWDRTLSSYEQYF
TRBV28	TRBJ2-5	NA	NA	TGTGCCAGCGGCGGAGGACGCAGTGAGACCCAGTACTTC	CASGGGRSETQYF
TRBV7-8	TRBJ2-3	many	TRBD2	TGTGCCAGCAGCTTAGAAGCCACCGGGACTAGCGGTATAGATACGCAGTATTTT	CASSLEATGTSGIDTQYF
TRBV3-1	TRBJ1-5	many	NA	TGTGCCAGCAGCCAAGGGGGGGCGGGCAATCAGCCCCAGCATTTT	CASSQGGAGNQPQHF
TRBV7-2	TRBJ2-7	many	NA	TGTGCCAGCAGCATATACGGGAGTAGCGGCAGCTCCTACGAGCAGTACTTC	CASSIYGSSGSSYEQYF
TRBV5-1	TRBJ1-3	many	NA	TGCGCCAGCAGCTTCGGGGGCTCGGGAAACACCATATATTTT	CASSFGGSGNTIYF
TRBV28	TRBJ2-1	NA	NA	TGTGCCAGCAGTAGACTAGTTTTAAGGGACAATGAGCAGTTCTTC	CASSRLVLRDNEQFF